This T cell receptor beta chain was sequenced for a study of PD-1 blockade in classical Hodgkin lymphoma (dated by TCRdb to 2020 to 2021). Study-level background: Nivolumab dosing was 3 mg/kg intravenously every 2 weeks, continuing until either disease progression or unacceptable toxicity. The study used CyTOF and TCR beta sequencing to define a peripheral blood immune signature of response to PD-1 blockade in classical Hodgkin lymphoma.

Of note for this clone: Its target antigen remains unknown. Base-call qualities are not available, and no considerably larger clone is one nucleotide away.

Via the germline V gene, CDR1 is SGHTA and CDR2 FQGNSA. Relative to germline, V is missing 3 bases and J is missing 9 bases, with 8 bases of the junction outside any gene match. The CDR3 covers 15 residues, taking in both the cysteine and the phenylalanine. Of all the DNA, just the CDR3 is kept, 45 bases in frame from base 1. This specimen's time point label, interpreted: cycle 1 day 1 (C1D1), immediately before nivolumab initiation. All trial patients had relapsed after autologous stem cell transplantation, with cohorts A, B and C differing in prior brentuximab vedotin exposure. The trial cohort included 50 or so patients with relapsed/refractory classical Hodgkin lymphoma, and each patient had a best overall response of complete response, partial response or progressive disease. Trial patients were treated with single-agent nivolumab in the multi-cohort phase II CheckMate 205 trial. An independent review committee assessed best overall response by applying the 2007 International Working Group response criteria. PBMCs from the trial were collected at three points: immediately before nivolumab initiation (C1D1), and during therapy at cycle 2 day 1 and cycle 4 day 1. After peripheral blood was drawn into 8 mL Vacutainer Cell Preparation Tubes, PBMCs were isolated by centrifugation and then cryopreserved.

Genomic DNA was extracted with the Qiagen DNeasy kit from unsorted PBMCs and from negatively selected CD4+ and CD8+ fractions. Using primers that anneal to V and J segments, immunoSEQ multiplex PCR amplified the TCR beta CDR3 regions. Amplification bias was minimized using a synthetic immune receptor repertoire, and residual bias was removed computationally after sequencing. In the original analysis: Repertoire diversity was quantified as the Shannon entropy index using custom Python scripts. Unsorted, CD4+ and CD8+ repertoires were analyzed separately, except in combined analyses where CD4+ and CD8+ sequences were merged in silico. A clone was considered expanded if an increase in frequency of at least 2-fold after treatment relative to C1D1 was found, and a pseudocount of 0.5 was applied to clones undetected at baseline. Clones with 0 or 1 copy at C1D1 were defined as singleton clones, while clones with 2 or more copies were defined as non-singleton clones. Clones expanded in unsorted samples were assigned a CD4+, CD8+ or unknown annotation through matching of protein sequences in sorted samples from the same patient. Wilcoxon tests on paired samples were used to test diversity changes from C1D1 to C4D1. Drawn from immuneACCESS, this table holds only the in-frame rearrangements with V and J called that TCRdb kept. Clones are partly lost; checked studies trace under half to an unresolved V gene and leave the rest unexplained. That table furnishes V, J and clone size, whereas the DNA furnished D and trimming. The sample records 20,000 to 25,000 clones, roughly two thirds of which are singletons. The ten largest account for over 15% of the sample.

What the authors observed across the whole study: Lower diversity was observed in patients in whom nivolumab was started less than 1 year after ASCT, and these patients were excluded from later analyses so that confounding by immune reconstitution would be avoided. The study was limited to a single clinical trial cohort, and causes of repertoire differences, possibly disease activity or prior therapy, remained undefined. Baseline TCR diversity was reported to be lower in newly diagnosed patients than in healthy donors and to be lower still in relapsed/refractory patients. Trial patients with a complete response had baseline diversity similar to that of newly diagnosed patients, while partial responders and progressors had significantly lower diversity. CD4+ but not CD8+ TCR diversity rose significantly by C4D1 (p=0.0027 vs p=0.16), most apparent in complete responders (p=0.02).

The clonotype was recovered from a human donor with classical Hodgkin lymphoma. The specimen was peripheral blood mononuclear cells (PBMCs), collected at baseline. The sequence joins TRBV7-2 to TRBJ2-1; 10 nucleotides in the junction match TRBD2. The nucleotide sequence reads TGTGCCAGCAGCTTGAGCGGGGGGGAGAGAGGTGAGCAGTTCTTC. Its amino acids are CASSLSGGERGEQFF.